Below are 7 T cell receptor beta chains sequenced from a single sample in a study of molecular identifiers for immune sequencing clone quantification. TCRdb independently ran MiXCR on the PCR reads; one entry per CDR3 protein. The data contain roughly 320,000 distinct CDR3 sequences, about a quarter of them singletons. Sequenced input: naive CD8+ T cells from blood, with Jurkat cell RNA spiked in. Subset: FACS-sorted CD8+CD4-CCR7+CD45RA+ naive T cells. Receptor source: a human donor in good health. Some libraries in this study had Jurkat cell RNA spiked in.

Comment on this clonotype: A much larger clone differs from this one at a single base, so this may be a read error. This chain connects TRBV29-1 to TRBJ1-5; D is ambiguous. The CDR3 covers 13 residues. Germline V gene sequence: CDR1 SQVTM, CDR2 ANQGSEA. The CDR3 spells CSAESGGNQPQHF. CDR3 bases: TGCAGCGCTGAATCTGGGGGCAATCAGCCCCAGCATTTT. The entire variable domain, with the rest obtained from reference TRBV29-1 and TRBJ1-5, is as follows: SAVISQKPSRDICQRGTSLTIQCQVDSQVTMMFWYRQQPGQSLTLIATANQGSEATYESGFVIDKFPISRPNLTFSTLTVSNMSPEDSSIYLCSAESGGNQPQHFGDGTRLSIL.

This clonotype was recorded a few times. The chain combines TRBV28 with TRBJ2-7; D not resolved. The V gene lost 3 bases and the J gene lost 0 bases, with 9 bases spanning the gap. The length of the CDR3 is 14 residues. Per the germline V gene, CDR1 is MDHEN and CDR2 is SYDVKM. Here the CDR3 reads CASSFSYSSYEQYF. The CDR3 DNA reads TGTGCCAGCAGTTTTAGCTATAGCTCCTACGAGCAGTACTTC.

This chain links TRBV7-2 with TRBJ1-5, with D unresolved. This CDR3 region has 15 residues. Trimming stripped 4 bases from V and 0 bases from J, with 10 bases between. The germline V gene has CDR1 SGHTA and CDR2 FQGNSA. The CDR3 coding sequence is TGTGCCAGCAGCTCCGCGGTAAATAGCAATCAGCCCCAGCATTTT. It translates to CASSSAVNSNQPQHF.

This clonotype occurred many times. The chain joins TRBV20-1 to TRBJ2-5; D unclear. CDR1 is DFQATT, CDR2 SNEGSKA, per germline (reference sequence). This CDR3 comprises 14 residues. Trimming left V 2 bases short and J 0 bases short, with 10 bases between. CDR3: CSARRSDYQETQYF. As DNA, the CDR3 is TGCAGTGCTAGACGGTCAGACTACCAAGAGACCCAGTACTTC.

This clonotype was seen at least ten times. The rearrangement joins TRBV20-1 to TRBJ2-4; 8 nucleotides line up with TRBD2. Trimming at V came to 4 bases and at J to 5 bases, leaving 10 bases not matched to a gene. CDR1 DFQATT and CDR2 SNEGSKA come from the germline V gene (reference sequence). The length of the CDR3 is 15 residues. The CDR3 DNA reads as TGCAGTGCTATTACTAGCGGCAATACTCAAAACATTCAGTACTTC. It yields the protein CSAITSGNTQNIQYF.

This clonotype has only a few counts. The CDR3 nucleotides are TGTGCCAGCAGCTTCCGGGACCCATATACAGATACGCAGTATTTT. It is translated as CASSFRDPYTDTQYF. The chain is built from TRBV13 and TRBJ2-3, with D possibly being TRBD1 or TRBD2 (5 bases each). Germline CDR1 PRHDT, CDR2 FYEKMQ (reference sequence). Trimming pared 3 bases from V and 3 bases from J, leaving 13 bases between. This CDR3 contains 15 residues.

This clonotype was detected a few times. One junction end does not reproduce the germline sequence, and a read error may be involved. The chain has TRBV27 and TRBJ1-4; TRBD1 matches at 7 bases. There are 16 residues in the CDR3. In germline, CDR1 is MNHEY, CDR2 SMNVEV (reference sequence). CDR3 amino acids: CASSSRGAQSNEKLFF. CDR3 sequence (DNA): TGTGCCAGCAGTTCCAGGGGGGCCCAGTCGAATGAAAAACTGTTTTTC.